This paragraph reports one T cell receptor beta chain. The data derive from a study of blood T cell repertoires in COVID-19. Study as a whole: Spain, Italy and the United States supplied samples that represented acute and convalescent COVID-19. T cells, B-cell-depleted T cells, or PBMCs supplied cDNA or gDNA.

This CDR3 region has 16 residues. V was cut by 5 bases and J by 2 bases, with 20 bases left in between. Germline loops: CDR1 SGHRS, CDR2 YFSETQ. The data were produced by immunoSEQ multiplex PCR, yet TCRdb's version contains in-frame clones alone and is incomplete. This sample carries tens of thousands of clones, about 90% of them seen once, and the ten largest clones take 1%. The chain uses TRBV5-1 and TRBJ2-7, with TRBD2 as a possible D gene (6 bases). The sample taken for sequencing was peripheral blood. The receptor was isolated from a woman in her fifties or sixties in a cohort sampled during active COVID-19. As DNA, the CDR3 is TGCGCCAGCAGTCCGGCGGGGCTAGCGCAGACCTACGAGCAGTACTTC. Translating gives CASSPAGLAQTYEQYF.